A single sample is the source of the 7 T cell receptor beta chains below, sequenced in a study of blood T cell repertoires in COVID-19. Measured with immunoSEQ multiplex PCR; TCRdb has only the in-frame clones, and not every one. The sample includes 70,000 to 90,000 clones, roughly 84% seen only once; the top ten take 11%. The sequenced sample consisted of peripheral blood. The receptors were sampled from a man between 70 and 80 years old with acute or convalescent COVID-19.

V gene TRBV18 combines with J gene TRBJ1-1, with D perhaps matching TRBD1 (5 bases). Germline V gene sequence: CDR1 KGHSH, CDR2 LQKENI. V dropped 4 bases and J dropped 2 bases, with 8 bases sitting between them. This CDR3 has 13 amino acids. In DNA form, the CDR3 reads TGTGCCAGCTCACTCGACAGCAACACTGAAGCTTTCTTT. Amino acids: CASSLDSNTEAFF. The full variable domain, completed using reference TRBV18 and TRBJ1-1, is NAGVMQNPRHLVRRRGQEARLRCSPMKGHSHVYWYRQLPEEGLKFMVYLQKENIIDESGMPKERFSAEFPKEGPSILRIQQVVRGDSAAYFCASSLDSNTEAFFGQGTRLTVV.

J is TRBJ1-1 and V is TRBV6-5; no reliable D call. There are 14 residues in the CDR3. Germline V CDR1 and CDR2: MNHEY, SVGAGI. With 5 bases removed from V and 4 bases from J, the gap between germline ends came to 14 bases. The CDR3 coding sequence is TGTGCCAGCAGTATTAAAGTAAGAGGCACTGAAGCTTTCTTT. Amino acid sequence: CASSIKVRGTEAFF.

In its sample, this clone was seen a few times. The J gene is TRBJ2-1, the V gene TRBV2; D not certain. V lost 6 bases and J lost 5, with 8 bases in between. Germline lookup yields CDR1 SNHLY and CDR2 FYNNEI. CDR3 size: 12 residues. CDR3 protein: CASSIQHNEQFF. DNA for the CDR3: TGTGCCAGCAGCATACAGCACAATGAGCAGTTCTTC.

The rearrangement uses TRBV5-8 and TRBJ2-7, with a weak D call TRBD1 (6 bases). In germline, CDR1 is SGHTS, CDR2 YDEGEE. V was shortened by 2 bases and J by 0 bases, with 9 bases between the two germline ends. The CDR3 is 14 amino acids. The CDR3 here is CASSFGQSSYEQYF. The DNA of the CDR3 is TGTGCCAGCAGCTTCGGACAGTCCTCCTACGAGCAGTACTTC.

The chain links TRBV4-1 to TRBJ1-5; possible D gene TRBD1, 6 bases. The germline V and J ends were trimmed by 0 bases and 6 bases, with 12 bases remaining between them. From germline, CDR1 is MGHRA and CDR2 YSYEKL. This CDR3 region has 15 residues. CDR3 bases: TGCGCCAGCAGCCAAGAGGCAGGGGTTGCTCAGCCCCAGCATTTT. It encodes CASSQEAGVAQPQHF.

The V and J genes are TRBV7-9 and TRBJ2-2, with no clear D. This CDR3 has 15 residues. V was shortened by 5 bases and J by 7 bases, with 17 bases between the two germline ends. Germline CDR1 SEHNR, CDR2 FQNEAQ (reference sequence). For the CDR3, the DNA is TGTGCCAGCAGCCCCCGGGTCCCGGCGGACGGGGAGCTGTTTTTT. It translates to CASSPRVPADGELFF.

The chain has TRBV30 and TRBJ2-6; no definite D call. Trimming took 8 bases from V and 2 from J, leaving 7 bases between them. CDR3 size: 12 residues. In germline, CDR1 is GTSNPN, CDR2 SVGIG (reference sequence). The CDR3 DNA follows: TGTGCCCAATCCCCTGGGGCCAACGTCCTGACTTTC. Protein: CAQSPGANVLTF.